The rows below give T cell receptor beta chains drawn from one sample of a study of Graves' ophthalmopathy and Graves' hyperthyroidism. Each CDR3 protein gets one entry after TCRdb re-called the multiplex PCR reads with MiXCR. In the table there are about 340,000 distinct CDR3 sequences, 15% to 20% of which are singletons. The sequenced sample was peripheral blood. The receptors here all came from an adult man with Graves' ophthalmopathy. The CDR3 runs from the conserved cysteine through the conserved F or W. The order of the fields is clone size, J gene, V gene, CDR3 length, D gene, CDR3 protein, CDR3 DNA. The D gene is left open where the match is weak. Where a row states a size, it is once, few, many or the class of an expanded clone; other rows omit it.

abundance: many; j_gene: TRBJ1-6; v_gene: TRBV27; len: 14; d_gene: TRBD1; CDR3aa: CASRKDRESSPLHF; CDR3nt: TGTGCCAGCAGAAAGGACAGGGAAAGTTCACCCCTCCACTTT
abundance: many; j_gene: TRBJ2-2; v_gene: TRBV27; len: 14; d_gene: TRBD2; CDR3aa: CASRLAAITGELFF; CDR3nt: TGTGCCAGCAGACTAGCGGCCATCACCGGGGAGCTGTTTTTT
abundance: many; j_gene: TRBJ1-6; v_gene: TRBV24-1; len: 16; d_gene: NA; CDR3aa: CATSVFFGREDSPLHF; CDR3nt: TGTGCCACCAGTGTGTTTTTTGGGCGGGAAGATTCACCCCTCCACTTT
abundance: many; j_gene: TRBJ2-7; v_gene: TRBV7-3; len: 13; d_gene: NA; CDR3aa: CASSTDSSYEQYF; CDR3nt: TGTGCCAGCAGCACAGACAGTTCCTACGAGCAGTACTTC
abundance: many; j_gene: TRBJ2-7; v_gene: TRBV30; len: 14; d_gene: TRBD2; CDR3aa: CAWSGLAGSYEQYF; CDR3nt: TGTGCCTGGAGCGGACTAGCGGGGTCCTACGAGCAGTACTTC
abundance: many; j_gene: TRBJ2-2; v_gene: TRBV2; len: 15; d_gene: NA; CDR3aa: CASRVDSGSTGELFF; CDR3nt: TGTGCCAGCAGGGTTGATTCAGGGTCCACCGGGGAGCTGTTTTTT
abundance: NA; j_gene: TRBJ1-1; v_gene: TRBV29-1; len: 12; d_gene: TRBD1; CDR3aa: CSGGTGTTEAFF; CDR3nt: TGCAGCGGAGGGACAGGTACCACTGAAGCTTTCTTT
abundance: NA; j_gene: TRBJ1-2; v_gene: TRBV7-2; len: 15; d_gene: TRBD1; CDR3aa: CASSLVGDSLYGYTF; CDR3nt: TGTGCCAGCAGCTTAGTAGGGGACAGTCTCTATGGCTACACCTTC
abundance: NA; j_gene: TRBJ1-5; v_gene: TRBV7-9; len: 14; d_gene: NA; CDR3aa: CASSLTGLDQPQHF; CDR3nt: TGTGCCAGCAGCTTAACAGGGCTTGATCAGCCCCAGCATTTT
abundance: many; j_gene: TRBJ1-1; v_gene: TRBV20-1; len: 15; d_gene: NA; CDR3aa: CSAREDAREYTEAFF; CDR3nt: TGCAGTGCTAGAGAGGACGCCAGGGAGTACACTGAAGCTTTCTTT
abundance: many; j_gene: TRBJ2-7; v_gene: TRBV12-3/TRBV12-4; len: 14; d_gene: TRBD1; CDR3aa: CASSSGTGGYEQYF; CDR3nt: TGTGCCAGCAGTTCCGGGACAGGGGGCTACGAGCAGTACTTC
abundance: NA; j_gene: TRBJ1-2; v_gene: TRBV5-1; len: 15; d_gene: NA; CDR3aa: CASKRRLGPNYGYSF; CDR3nt: TGCGCCAGCAAAAGGAGGCTGGGACCGAACTATGGCTACAGCTTC
abundance: many; j_gene: TRBJ2-5; v_gene: TRBV2; len: 13; d_gene: NA; CDR3aa: CASSDGPRPGQYF; CDR3nt: TGTGCCAGCAGCGACGGGCCACGTCCGGGCCAGTACTTC
abundance: many; j_gene: TRBJ2-7; v_gene: TRBV25-1; len: 14; d_gene: TRBD2; CDR3aa: CASSDRLAPYEQYF; CDR3nt: TGTGCCAGCAGTGACAGACTAGCGCCCTACGAGCAGTACTTC
abundance: many; j_gene: TRBJ2-5; v_gene: TRBV29-1; len: 12; d_gene: TRBD1; CDR3aa: CSVDRDRVTQYF; CDR3nt: TGCAGCGTTGACAGGGACAGAGTGACCCAGTACTTC
abundance: NA; j_gene: TRBJ1-5; v_gene: TRBV11-2; len: 14; d_gene: NA; CDR3aa: CASSLTYSNRPQHF; CDR3nt: TGTGCCAGCAGCTTAACGTATAGCAATCGGCCCCAGCATTTT
abundance: many; j_gene: TRBJ1-2; v_gene: TRBV12-3/TRBV12-4; len: 14; d_gene: NA; CDR3aa: CATGGGQINYGYTF; CDR3nt: TGTGCCACCGGGGGGGGGCAAATCAACTATGGCTACACCTTC
abundance: many; j_gene: TRBJ2-5; v_gene: TRBV12-3/TRBV12-4; len: 14; d_gene: NA; CDR3aa: CASSLTPLGETQCF; CDR3nt: TGTGCCAGCAGTTTGACCCCCCTGGGAGAGACCCAGTGCTTC
abundance: many; j_gene: TRBJ2-7; v_gene: TRBV24-1; len: 14; d_gene: NA; CDR3aa: CATSDRGDTYEQYF; CDR3nt: TGTGCCACCAGTGACAGGGGGGATACCTACGAGCAGTACTTC
abundance: NA; j_gene: TRBJ2-7; v_gene: TRBV7-2; len: 14; d_gene: NA; CDR3aa: CASSFGDRLYEQYF; CDR3nt: TGTGCCAGCAGCTTCGGCGATCGCCTGTACGAGCAGTACTTC
abundance: many; j_gene: TRBJ1-5; v_gene: TRBV28; len: 15; d_gene: TRBD1; CDR3aa: CASSFVQGANQPQHF; CDR3nt: TGTGCCAGCAGTTTTGTACAGGGGGCAAATCAGCCCCAGCATTTT
abundance: NA; j_gene: TRBJ1-5; v_gene: TRBV27; len: 15; d_gene: NA; CDR3aa: CASSLRGGSIQPQHF; CDR3nt: TGTGCCAGCAGTCTCCGAGGGGGGTCTATTCAGCCCCAGCATTTT
abundance: many; j_gene: TRBJ2-6; v_gene: TRBV20-1; len: 20; d_gene: TRBD2; CDR3aa: CSARGLAGGNLISGANVLTF; CDR3nt: TGCAGTGCTAGAGGGCTAGCGGGGGGTAATCTCATCTCTGGGGCCAACGTCCTGACTTTC
abundance: many; j_gene: TRBJ1-5; v_gene: TRBV20-1; len: 18; d_gene: TRBD1; CDR3aa: CSASPADGQGGSNQPQHF; CDR3nt: TGCAGTGCTAGTCCTGCGGACGGACAGGGAGGAAGCAATCAGCCCCAGCATTTT
abundance: many; j_gene: TRBJ2-5; v_gene: TRBV24-1; len: 16; d_gene: NA; CDR3aa: CATSDGGRAIQETQYF; CDR3nt: TGTGCCACCAGTGATGGGGGCAGGGCGATCCAAGAGACCCAGTACTTC
abundance: many; j_gene: TRBJ1-1; v_gene: TRBV3-1; len: 14; d_gene: NA; CDR3aa: CASSRGPMNTEAFF; CDR3nt: TGTGCCAGCAGCCGGGGACCGATGAACACTGAAGCTTTCTTT
abundance: many; j_gene: TRBJ2-5; v_gene: TRBV6-5; len: 14; d_gene: TRBD2; CDR3aa: CASSPTSGSETQYF; CDR3nt: TGTGCCAGCAGCCCAACTAGCGGGAGTGAGACCCAGTACTTC